This is a list of T cell receptor beta chains from one sample in a study of T cells after yellow fever vaccination. TCRdb ran MiXCR on the 5' RACE reads and lists one entry per CDR3 protein. Among about 320,000 distinct CDR3 sequences listed, about 10% were seen once. The specimen comprised CD4+ T cells sorted from PBMCs, sampled 45 days after the yellow fever booster vaccination. Source of these receptors: a man aged 18 to 30 who received the YFV17D yellow fever vaccine. The CDR3 runs from the conserved cysteine through the conserved F or W. The D gene is left open where the match is weak. Some rows mark clone size as missing; the rest say once, few, many or name a class of expanded clone.

>NA|TRBV7-9|TRBJ1-6|NA
CASSLAGADGRPLHF
TGTGCCAGCAGCTTAGCAGGGGCTGATGGAAGACCCCTCCACTTT
>NA|TRBV7-9|TRBJ1-6|NA
CASSSPFGTGYHNSPLHF
TGTGCCAGCAGCTCTCCCTTTGGAACAGGGTACCATAATTCACCCCTCCACTTT
>NA|TRBV7-9|TRBJ1-4|NA
CASSLGTTGRPTNERLFF
TGTGCCAGCAGCTTGGGGACCACAGGCCGTCCAACTAATGAAAGACTGTTTTTT
>TRBD2|TRBV6-5|TRBJ2-3|few
CASSYSTGSGGLRLPDTQYF
TGTGCCAGCAGTTACTCGACGGGTAGCGGGGGGTTACGACTCCCAGATACGCAGTATTTT
>TRBD2|TRBV5-1|TRBJ2-3|NA
CASTLAGNADTQYF
TGCGCCAGCACCCTAGCGGGGAACGCAGATACGCAGTATTTT
>NA|TRBV4-1|TRBJ2-6|few
CASSQVGQGANVLTF
TGCGCCAGCAGCCAAGTTGGGCAAGGGGCCAACGTCCTGACTTTC
>NA|TRBV7-6|TRBJ2-1|NA
CASSPGLSNEQFF
TGTGCCAGCAGCCCGGGACTTTCGAATGAGCAGTTCTTC
>TRBD1|TRBV12-3/TRBV12-4|TRBJ2-1|NA
CASSLPDRGPNEQFF
TGTGCCAGCAGTTTACCGGACAGGGGTCCTAATGAGCAGTTCTTC
>TRBD2|TRBV2|TRBJ2-1|few
CASSEIQARGDEQFF
TGTGCCAGCAGTGAAATACAGGCCCGGGGGGATGAGCAGTTCTTC
>NA|TRBV3-1|TRBJ2-1|few
CASSPRWSSYNEQFF
TGTGCCAGCAGCCCCCGTTGGAGCTCCTACAATGAGCAGTTCTTC
>NA|TRBV11-2|TRBJ2-1|NA
CASRQDGASYNEQFF
TGTGCCAGCAGACAGGACGGGGCTTCCTACAATGAGCAGTTCTTC
>NA|TRBV9|TRBJ2-4|NA
CASSVDPGVGKNIQYF
TGTGCCAGCAGCGTAGATCCAGGTGTGGGGAAAAACATTCAGTACTTC
>NA|TRBV18|TRBJ1-2|NA
CASSPITEGVNYGYTF
TGTGCCAGCTCACCGATTACAGAGGGTGTTAACTATGGCTACACCTTC
>NA|TRBV12-3/TRBV12-4|TRBJ1-5|many
CASSSREGQPQHF
TGTGCCAGCAGTTCAAGGGAGGGCCAGCCCCAGCATTTT
>TRBD1|TRBV7-9|TRBJ2-6|NA
CASEGAPGANVLTF
TGTGCCAGCGAGGGGGCGCCTGGGGCCAACGTCCTGACTTTC
>NA|TRBV7-2|TRBJ1-4|many
CASSNTGWDYEKLFF
TGTGCCAGCAGTAACACAGGGTGGGACTATGAAAAACTGTTTTTT
>NA|TRBV6-2/TRBV6-3|TRBJ2-1|few
CASSYDAETYNEQFF
TGTGCCAGCAGTTACGACGCGGAAACCTACAATGAGCAGTTCTTC
>TRBD1|TRBV7-9|TRBJ2-5|few
CASSFTGGGETQYF
TGTGCCAGCAGCTTCACAGGGGGCGGGGAGACCCAGTACTTC
>NA|TRBV18|TRBJ2-4|few
CASSGGGDIQYF
TGTGCCAGCTCGGGAGGGGGAGACATTCAGTACTTC
>NA|TRBV6-6|TRBJ1-1|NA
CASSYSKTAGRAEAFF
TGTGCCAGCAGTTACTCGAAGACAGCGGGAAGGGCTGAAGCTTTCTTT
>TRBD2|TRBV5-1|TRBJ2-3|NA
CASRGDGGTDTQYF
TGCGCCAGCAGGGGAGACGGGGGGACAGATACGCAGTATTTT
>NA|TRBV4-2|TRBJ1-4|NA
CASSPSKGILLGEKLFF
TGTGCCAGCAGCCCCTCAAAAGGGATCCTACTAGGGGAAAAACTGTTTTTT
>NA|TRBV11-1|TRBJ2-3|NA
CASSLRGVEDTQYF
TGTGCCAGCAGCTTAAGAGGGGTTGAAGATACGCAGTATTTT
>NA|TRBV7-5|TRBJ2-7|NA
CISVPEAYSHRNEQYF
NA
>NA|TRBV12-3/TRBV12-4|TRBJ2-5|NA
CASSLALGVGPRETQYF
TGTGCCAGCAGTTTAGCGCTCGGTGTGGGTCCCAGAGAGACCCAGTACTTC
>NA|TRBV2|TRBJ2-7|NA
CASSRQVSYEQYF
TGTGCCAGCAGTCGACAGGTCTCCTACGAGCAGTACTTC